This TCR beta chain was sequenced during a study of T cell responses to AZD1222 COVID-19 vaccine. Study outcomes and limitations: Baseline serology detected seropositivity in only a handful of AZD1222 recipients. Close to half of spike-specific TCRs reportedly recognize unmutated variant regions.

With regard to this clone: Its specificity is unknown.

The protocol was immunoSEQ multiplex PCR, while the TCRdb copy is restricted to in-frame clones and leaves out a portion. Of 95,000 to 110,000 clones in the sample, 89% were seen once. The TCR sequence derives from an adult in good health. The sequences come from peripheral blood, collected on day 0 of AZD1222 vaccination.

CDR3 DNA: TGTGCCAGCAGTTATACAGGGAGTGTGGAAGAGACCCAGTACTTC. Its translation is CASSYTGSVEETQYF. The chain joins TRBV6-2 or TRBV6-3 to TRBJ2-5, with D perhaps TRBD1 (6 bases). Trimming shortened V by 3 bases and J by 3 bases, and 14 bases separated the two germline ends. The CDR3 has 15 amino acids. CDR1 MNHEY and CDR2 SVGEGT come from the germline V gene.